The rows below give T cell receptor beta chains drawn from one sample of a study of T cell responses to AZD1222 COVID-19 vaccine. Sequencing was performed with immunoSEQ multiplex PCR; in TCRdb, only in-frame clones are kept and a portion is missing. The sample has about 200,000 clones; 92% are singletons. The sample was peripheral blood, taken on day 0 of AZD1222 vaccination. These receptors all stem from an adult in good health. Both conserved end residues are part of each CDR3. A D gene is named only where the DNA matches it firmly. Size values are once, few and many counts, or a class for expanded clones, and some rows have none.

D	size	V	J	CDR3	DNA
.	.	TRBV25-1	TRBJ1-3	CASSELGYTIYF	TGTGCCAGCAGTGAATTGGGTTACACCATATATTTT
TRBD1	.	TRBV6-2/TRBV6-3	TRBJ2-3	CASSSGQIQACDTDTQYF	TGTGCCAGCAGTTCGGGACAGATCCAAGCCTGTGACACAGATACGCAGTATTTT
.	.	TRBV12-3/TRBV12-4	TRBJ1-2	CASSLGQAYGYTF	TGTGCCAGCAGTTTAGGACAGGCATATGGCTACACCTTC
.	.	TRBV9	TRBJ1-1	CASSVGRATEAFF	TGTGCCAGCAGCGTAGGCAGGGCGACTGAAGCTTTCTTT
.	.	TRBV28	TRBJ1-5	CASTVRNQPQHF	TGTGCCAGTACGGTACGCAATCAGCCCCAGCATTTT
TRBD1	.	TRBV4-3	TRBJ2-1	CASSQAAAGGYNEQFF	TGCGCCAGCAGCCAAGCTGCGGCAGGGGGTTACAATGAGCAGTTCTTC
.	.	TRBV7-3	TRBJ2-1	CASSLSNGYNEQFF	TGTGCCAGCAGCTTATCGAACGGCTACAATGAGCAGTTCTTC
TRBD1	once	TRBV10-3	TRBJ1-1	CAISGQGVVPEAFF	TGTGCCATCAGTGGCCAGGGGGTCGTACCTGAAGCTTTCTTT
.	.	TRBV3-1/TRBV3-2	TRBJ2-3	CASSTRDSGTDTQYF	TGTGCCAGCAGCACCCGGGACTCCGGCACAGATACGCAGTATTTT
.	.	TRBV3-1/TRBV3-2	TRBJ1-1	CASSRGGGTEAFF	TGTGCCAGCAGCCGGGGCGGGGGCACTGAAGCTTTCTTT
.	.	TRBV6-5	TRBJ2-5	CANLPSGQGQETQYF	TGTGCCAACCTTCCTTCCGGGCAGGGACAAGAGACCCAGTACTTC
.	.	TRBV6-4	TRBJ2-7	CASSAGSPGVQYF	TGTGCCAGCAGCGCAGGGTCCCCAGGCGTGCAGTACTTC
.	.	TRBV4-1	TRBJ2-1	CASSHLPGSPPRSSSYNEQFF	TGCGCCAGCAGCCATTTACCGGGATCCCCTCCCCGAAGCAGCTCCTACAATGAGCAGTTCTTC
.	.	TRBV5-1	TRBJ2-1	CASSEQGMRTNEQFF	TGCGCCAGCAGCGAACAGGGAATGCGGACGAATGAGCAGTTCTTC
TRBD1	.	TRBV5-1	TRBJ1-1	CASSLWDRTTEAFF	TGCGCCAGCAGCTTGTGGGACAGGACCACTGAAGCTTTCTTT
TRBD2	.	TRBV5-5	TRBJ2-1	CASSLAHHSRGVINEQFF	TGTGCCAGCAGCTTGGCCCACCACTCGCGGGGGGTCATAAATGAGCAGTTCTTC
.	.	TRBV5-4	TRBJ2-1	CASSPRVGENGNEQFF	TGTGCCAGCAGCCCCCGCGTAGGGGAGAATGGCAATGAGCAGTTCTTC
.	few	TRBV28	TRBJ1-6	CASSFQGLLSPLHF	TGTGCCAGCAGTTTTCAGGGGTTATTATCACCCCTCCACTTT
TRBD2	.	TRBV24-1	TRBJ2-1	CATSDSPARTGGTYNEQFF	TGTGCCACCAGTGACTCGCCGGCCCGGACGGGGGGGACATACAATGAGCAGTTCTTC
TRBD1	once	TRBV4-2	TRBJ1-5	CASSPGDRGNQPQHF	TGTGCCAGCAGCCCAGGAGACAGGGGCAATCAGCCCCAGCATTTT
.	.	TRBV20-1	TRBJ1-1	CSAMGYTEAFF	TGCAGTGCTATGGGGTACACTGAAGCTTTCTTT
TRBD1	few	TRBV2	TRBJ1-2	CASLGQVYGYTF	TGTGCCAGCCTTGGACAGGTCTATGGCTACACCTTC
.	.	TRBV19	TRBJ1-5	CASSIRDNQPQHF	TGTGCCAGTAGTATCCGCGACAATCAGCCCCAGCATTTT
.	once	TRBV15	TRBJ2-7	CATSRAGVGGSYEQYF	TGTGCCACCAGCAGAGCCGGGGTAGGGGGCTCCTACGAGCAGTACTTC
.	.	TRBV14	TRBJ1-1	CASSQGPNTEAFF	TGTGCCAGCAGCCAAGGGCCAAACACTGAAGCTTTCTTT